This T cell receptor (beta chain) comes out of a study of cytomegalovirus exposure and HLA in healthy donors. This clone was counted between two and nine times. Its antigen is not known. Here immunoSEQ multiplex PCR was the method, and the copy in TCRdb shows in-frame clones only, minus some. The repertoire has about 120,000 clones, about 83% of them found once; the top ten carry under 2.5%. Trimming took off 4 bases at V and 2 bases at J, with 15 bases between the two ends. Germline CDR1 SNHLY, CDR2 FYNNEI. The CDR3 is 16 amino acids. Study results and caveats: High specificity and sensitivity for cytomegalovirus status were reported for the classifier.

What was sequenced was PBMCs. The rearrangement joins TRBV2 to TRBJ2-1, with D perhaps TRBD2 (5 bases). This clonotype originated in a woman aged 30 to 39 in good health and CMV-seronegative. The CDR3 reads CASSGPGKKTYNEQFF. The DNA of the CDR3 is TGTGCCAGCAGTGGCCCGGGAAAAAAGACCTACAATGAGCAGTTCTTC. Full variable domain (missing parts from reference TRBV2 and TRBJ2-1): EPEVTQTPSHQVTQMGQEVILRCVPISNHLYFYWYRQILGQKVEFLVSFYNNEISEKSEIFDDQFSVERPDGSNFTLKIRSTKLEDSAMYFCASSGPGKKTYNEQFFGPGTRLTVL.